The clone carrying this T cell receptor (beta chain) occurred a few times. Via MiXCR, TCRdb re-called the PCR reads, giving one row per CDR3 protein. The sample has more than 9,000 distinct CDR3 sequences; about 39% are singletons. This sample was taken from a study of immune characterization of retroperitoneal liposarcoma. The CDR3 totals 16 residues. The V segment lost 3 bases and the J segment 2 bases; nucleotides outside the gene matches: 10. Germline CDR1 reads SGHTA; CDR2 reads FQGNSA. The sequence came from a male donor with retroperitoneal liposarcoma. This chain uses TRBV7-2 with TRBJ2-7; 7 bases agree with TRBD1. Sequencing input: tumor tissue. CDR3 sequence reads: CASSFSTGQKAYEQYF. The CDR3 region has the DNA TGTGCCAGCAGCTTTAGCACGGGACAGAAGGCCTACGAGCAGTACTTC.